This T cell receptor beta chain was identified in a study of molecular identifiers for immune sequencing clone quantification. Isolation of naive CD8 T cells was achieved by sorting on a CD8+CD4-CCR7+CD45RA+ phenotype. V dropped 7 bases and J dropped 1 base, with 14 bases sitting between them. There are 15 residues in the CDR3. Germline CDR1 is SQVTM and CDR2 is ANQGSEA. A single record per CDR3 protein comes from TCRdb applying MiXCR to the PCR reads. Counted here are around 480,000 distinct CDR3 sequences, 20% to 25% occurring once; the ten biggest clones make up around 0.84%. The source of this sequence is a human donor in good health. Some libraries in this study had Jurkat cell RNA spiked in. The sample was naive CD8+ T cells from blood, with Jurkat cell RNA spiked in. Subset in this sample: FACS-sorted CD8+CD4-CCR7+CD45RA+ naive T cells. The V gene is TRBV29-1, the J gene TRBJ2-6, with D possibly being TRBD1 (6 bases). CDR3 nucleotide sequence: TGCAGCGCCTTTGAAGGACAGTCTGGGGCCAACGTCCTGACTTTC. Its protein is CSAFEGQSGANVLTF. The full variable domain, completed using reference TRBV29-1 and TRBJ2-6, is SAVISQKPSRDICQRGTSLTIQCQVDSQVTMMFWYRQQPGQSLTLIATANQGSEATYESGFVIDKFPISRPNLTFSTLTVSNMSPEDSSIYLCSAFEGQSGANVLTFGAGSRLTVL.